These 18 T cell receptor beta chains came from one sample sequenced in a study of T-cell memory formation after mild COVID-19. Each CDR3 protein gets one entry after TCRdb re-called the 5' RACE reads with MiXCR. The data contain around 320,000 distinct CDR3 sequences, approximately 14% of them singletons. Material for sequencing was PBMCs or a T cell subset sorted from them (not recorded which). These receptors were obtained from a man between 18 and 35 years old who had mild COVID-19 (a few samples of this study predate the infection). Cell type and time point are not known.

This clonotype has a count of ten or more. The rearrangement uses TRBV7-9 and TRBJ2-1; D ambiguous. The CDR3 sequence is 13 residues long. With 7 bases removed from V and 0 bases from J, the gap between germline ends came to 7 bases. Germline V lookup: CDR1 SEHNR, CDR2 FQNEAQ (reference sequence). The CDR3 sequence: CASTASSYNEQFF. The DNA of the CDR3 is TGTGCCAGCACGGCTAGCTCCTACAATGAGCAGTTCTTC. Full variable domain (rest looked up from reference TRBV7-9 and TRBJ2-1): DTGVSQNPRHKITKRGQNVTFRCDPISEHNRLYWYRQTLGQGPEFLTYFQNEAQLEKSRLLSDRFSAERPKGSFSTLEIQRTEQGDSAMYLCASTASSYNEQFFGPGTRLTVL.

This clonotype has at least ten counts. DNA of the CDR3: TGCGCCAGCAGCTCCTCTAGCGGGGGGGTCTACGAGCAGTACTTC. Protein sequence: CASSSSSGGVYEQYF. The chain is built from TRBV4-3 and TRBJ2-7, with TRBD2 matching over 12 bases. V gave up 5 bases and J gave up 3 bases; unmatched junction bases: 5. The germline V gene has CDR1 LGHNA and CDR2 YSLEER. This CDR3 contains 15 residues.

This clonotype was detected only a few times. This chain connects TRBV5-1 to TRBJ2-2; 9 nucleotides line up with TRBD1. Germline trimming cut 1 base from V and 2 bases from J; bases unmatched to any gene: 3. Germline V CDR1 and CDR2: SGHRS, YFSETQ. This CDR3 comprises 16 residues. CDR3 nucleotide sequence: TGCGCCAGCAGCTTGAGGGGACAGGGTAACACCGGGGAGCTGTTTTTT. This sequence encodes CASSLRGQGNTGELFF.

The chain joins TRBV4-3 to TRBJ1-1; no reliable D call. CDR3 length: 15 residues. The germline V gene has CDR1 LGHNA and CDR2 YSLEER. Trimming left V 0 bases short and J 5 bases short, with 13 bases between. The CDR3 spells CASSQDRHQTTEAFF. The CDR3 DNA is TGCGCCAGCAGCCAAGATAGGCATCAGACGACTGAAGCTTTCTTT.

This clonotype was detected ten times or more. The chain recombines TRBV19 with TRBJ2-7; no reliable D call. V was pared by 4 bases and J by 6 bases, with 13 bases between. The CDR3 sequence is 13 residues long. In germline, CDR1 is LNHDA, CDR2 SQIVND (reference sequence). The CDR3 sequence: CASSTTVATEQYF. The CDR3 bases are TGTGCCAGTAGTACCACAGTGGCTACCGAGCAGTACTTC.

The table lists this clonotype with a few counts. This rearrangement joins TRBV11-2 to TRBJ2-7; D perhaps matches TRBD1 (5 bases). CDR1 is SGHAT and CDR2 is FQNNGV in the germline V gene. Trimming cost V 2 bases and J 4 bases, with 12 bases left between them. The CDR3 loop spans 14 amino acids. The DNA for the CDR3 is TGTGCCAGCAGCTTAAACAGGTTGCCTTACGAGCAGTACTTC. Its translation is CASSLNRLPYEQYF.

V is TRBV4-1 and J is TRBJ2-6, with TRBD1 as a possible D gene (5 bases). The germline gives CDR1 MGHRA, CDR2 YSYEKL. V was clipped by 4 bases and J by 2 bases, with 15 bases between them. CDR3 length equals 17 residues. In DNA, the CDR3 is TGCGCCAGCAGCCGATCACAGGTCTCAACTGGGGCCAACGTCCTGACTTTC. This translates into CASSRSQVSTGANVLTF.

This clonotype showed up many times. The V call is TRBV24-1, the J call TRBJ2-3, with 8 bases that match TRBD2. Germline V gene lookup returns CDR1 KGHDR and CDR2 SFDVKD. The V gene end was trimmed by 10 bases and the J gene end by 1 base; junction bases not matched to a gene: 3. This CDR3 contains 13 residues. As DNA, the CDR3 is TGTGCCACTCAGACTAGCGGCACAGATACGCAGTATTTT. It translates to CATQTSGTDTQYF.

There are a few counts of this clonotype. This sequence joins TRBV15 and TRBJ2-3; 16 nucleotides line up with TRBD2. This CDR3 is 16 amino acids long. V lost 5 bases to trimming and J lost 6 bases; unmatched junction nucleotides: 5. Germline CDR1 reads LNHNV; CDR2 reads YYDKDF (reference sequence). The CDR3 DNA reads as TGTGCCACCAGCGGGACTAGCGGGGGGGCCGCGGATACGCAGTATTTT. Protein: CATSGTSGGAADTQYF.

A few counts support this clonotype. This sequence joins TRBV29-1 and TRBJ2-1; TRBD1 matches at 7 bases. The germline V gene encodes CDR1 SQVTM and CDR2 ANQGSEA. Losses at the gene ends were 6 bases for V and 2 bases for J; bases not matched to a gene: 7. The CDR3 sequence is 14 residues long. The CDR3 protein is CSVRGGFPYNEQFF. CDR3 coding DNA: TGCAGCGTCCGAGGGGGCTTCCCCTACAATGAGCAGTTCTTC.

This clonotype appeared a few times. V gene TRBV7-2 combines with J gene TRBJ1-5; no clear D gene. Germline V gene sequence: CDR1 SGHTA, CDR2 FQGNSA. With 5 bases removed from V and 6 bases from J, the gap between germline ends came to 11 bases. The CDR3 has 13 amino acids. The CDR3, as DNA: TGTGCCAGCAGCGGTCGCTCGGGTCAGCCCCAGCATTTT. Residues: CASSGRSGQPQHF.

This clonotype appeared a few times. J is TRBJ1-2 and V is TRBV5-5; unclear D gene. Germline V gene lookup returns CDR1 SGHKS and CDR2 YYEKEE (reference sequence). Trimming removed 4 bases at V and 4 bases at J, with 11 bases between. The CDR3 has 13 amino acids. The CDR3 is CASSPDLFYGYTF. The DNA for the CDR3 is TGTGCCAGCAGCCCGGATCTTTTCTATGGCTACACCTTC.

The chain couples TRBV7-9 to TRBJ2-5; D gene uncertain. CDR3 size: 14 residues. Trimming removed 5 bases at V and 5 bases at J, with 15 bases between. The germline V gene has CDR1 SEHNR and CDR2 FQNEAQ (reference sequence). The DNA of the CDR3 is TGTGCCAGCAGCCCCCTTAACGATAGGGAGACCCAGTACTTC. Translation: CASSPLNDRETQYF.

V usage is TRBV12-5 and J usage is TRBJ2-1, with D hard to call. Trimming shortened V by 4 bases and J by 6 bases, and 7 bases separated the two germline ends. CDR3 length equals 12 residues. Germline CDR1 LGHNT, CDR2 FRNRAP. The CDR3 protein is CASGSTTNEQFF. The CDR3 coding sequence is TGTGCTAGTGGTTCGACAACCAATGAGCAGTTCTTC.

This CDR3 is CASSVDGIGGYTF. CDR3 in DNA: TGTGCCAGCAGCGTAGACGGGATAGGTGGCTACACCTTC. V usage is TRBV9 and J usage is TRBJ1-2; D call uncertain. V was pared by 0 bases and J by 7 bases, with 10 bases between. Per the germline V gene, CDR1 is SGDLS and CDR2 is YYNGEE. This CDR3 contains 13 residues.

This clonotype showed up just a few times. The rearrangement joins TRBV7-8 to TRBJ2-3, with D perhaps TRBD2 (6 bases). Germline-derived CDR1 and CDR2 are SGHVS and FQNEAQ. V dropped 5 bases and J dropped 2 bases, with 20 bases sitting between them. CDR3 size: 17 residues. The CDR3: CASSPKEGGTYTDTQYF. The CDR3, as DNA: TGTGCCAGCAGCCCGAAGGAGGGCGGAACGTACACAGATACGCAGTATTTT.

This clonotype was counted between two and nine times. The chain has TRBV7-9 and TRBJ2-3, with TRBD2 matching 7 bases. CDR1 is SEHNR, CDR2 FQNEAQ, per germline (reference sequence). Losses at the gene ends were 11 bases for V and 2 bases for J; bases not matched to a gene: 19. The CDR3 contains 17 residues. CDR3 nucleotide sequence: TGTGCCCCAGCCCCTTGGGCTAGCGGCTACATCACAGATACGCAGTATTTT. Translated: CAPAPWASGYITDTQYF.

J is TRBJ2-1 and V is TRBV5-1, with D perhaps assigned TRBD1 or TRBD2 (5 bases each). The CDR3 has 16 amino acids. V was pared by 4 bases and J by 0 bases, with 14 bases between. From germline, CDR1 is SGHRS and CDR2 YFSETQ. The CDR3 sequence: CASSPRGGTSYNEQFF. In nucleotides, the CDR3 is TGCGCCAGCAGCCCCCGGGGTGGGACCTCCTACAATGAGCAGTTCTTC.